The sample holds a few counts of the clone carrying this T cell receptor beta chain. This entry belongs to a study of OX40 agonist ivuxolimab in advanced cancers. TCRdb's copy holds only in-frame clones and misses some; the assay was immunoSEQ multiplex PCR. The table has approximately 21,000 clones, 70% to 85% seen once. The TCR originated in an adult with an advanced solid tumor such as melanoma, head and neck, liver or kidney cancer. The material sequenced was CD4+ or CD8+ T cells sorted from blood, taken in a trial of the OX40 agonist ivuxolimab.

For the CDR3, the DNA is TGTGCCAGCAGCCCCATACCCAGGACTAGCGGGAGACCCCAGTACTTC. Translation gives CASSPIPRTSGRPQYF. This chain joins TRBV27 and TRBJ2-7, with 13 positions matching TRBD2. Trimming at V came to 6 bases and at J to 10 bases, leaving 15 bases not matched to a gene. This CDR3 has 16 residues. The V gene's germline CDR1 is MNHEY and CDR2 SMNVEV (reference sequence).